These T cell receptor beta chains were read from a single sample in a study of shared clonotypes between healthy human individuals. Measured with immunoSEQ multiplex PCR; TCRdb has only the in-frame clones, and not every one. The sample comprises around 990,000 clones, roughly 80% of which are singletons, and 0.85% to 1% rests with the top ten. Sequenced: memory CD4+ T cells from PBMCs. The receptors come from a man between 18 and 35 years old in good health. Some clones in this sample may be carry-over from other donors' samples. CDR3s include the opening cysteine and the closing phenylalanine or tryptophan. D genes are given only for firm matches. Rows give clone size only sometimes, using once, few, many, or a class for an expanded clone.

>TRBJ1-1|TRBV5-1|.|14|TRBD1
CASSLTWDSPEAFF
TGCGCCAGCAGCTTGACCTGGGACAGCCCTGAAGCTTTCTTT
>TRBJ2-1|TRBV4-1|few|15|.
CASSPAVASYNEQFF
TGCGCCAGCAGCCCCGCAGTAGCTTCCTACAATGAGCAGTTCTTC
>TRBJ1-5|TRBV27|.|13|.
CASSLATNQPQHF
TGTGCCAGCAGTTTGGCTACCAATCAGCCCCAGCATTTT
>TRBJ1-5|TRBV2|many|14|.
CASSGTARNQPQHF
TGTGCCAGCAGTGGGACAGCACGCAATCAGCCCCAGCATTTT
>TRBJ2-3|TRBV5-4|.|15|.
CASSPRGTSTDTQYF
TGTGCCAGCAGCCCTCGAGGGACTAGCACAGATACGCAGTATTTT
>TRBJ1-4|TRBV15|.|12|.
CATSRGSEKLFF
TGTGCCACCAGCAGGGGTAGTGAAAAACTGTTTTTT
>TRBJ2-7|TRBV27|.|14|TRBD1
CASSRTGLLHEQYF
TGTGCCAGCAGTAGGACAGGGTTGCTTCACGAGCAGTACTTC
>TRBJ1-3|TRBV28|.|15|.
CASSLIRVAGNTIYF
TGTGCCAGCAGTTTAATCAGGGTAGCTGGAAACACCATATATTTT
>TRBJ1-2|TRBV30|once|13|.
CAWSEAPVYGYTF
TGTGCCTGGAGTGAAGCCCCGGTCTATGGCTACACCTTC
>TRBJ1-1|TRBV30|.|13|.
CAWRKGANTEAFF
TGTGCCTGGAGAAAAGGGGCGAACACTGAAGCTTTCTTT
>TRBJ2-7|TRBV9|once|13|.
CASSPGDFLEQYF
TGTGCCAGCAGCCCCGGGGACTTCCTCGAGCAGTACTTC
>TRBJ1-2|TRBV6-5|.|13|.
CASSYSTGYGYTF
TGTGCCAGCAGTTACTCTACAGGGTATGGCTACACCTTC
>TRBJ2-3|TRBV25-1|.|12|.
CASTPGTDTQYF
TGTGCCAGCACACCAGGCACAGATACGCAGTATTTT
>TRBJ1-1|TRBV10-3|few|14|.
CAISESGADTEAFF
TGTGCCATCAGTGAGTCAGGGGCCGACACTGAAGCTTTCTTT
>TRBJ2-1|TRBV6-1|few|14|TRBD1
CASSARTGYNEQFF
TGTGCCAGCAGTGCCAGGACAGGTTACAATGAGCAGTTCTTC
>TRBJ1-1|TRBV10-3|.|15|TRBD1
CAISEKTGRNTEAFF
TGTGCCATCAGTGAGAAGACAGGGAGGAACACTGAAGCTTTCTTT
>TRBJ2-2|TRBV28|once|13|.
CASAVWNTGELFF
TGTGCCAGCGCTGTTTGGAACACCGGGGAGCTGTTTTTT
>TRBJ1-2|TRBV5-6|.|15|TRBD1
CASSPGTGPYYGYTF
TGCGCCAGCAGTCCCGGGACAGGGCCCTACTATGGCTACACCTTC
>TRBJ2-1|TRBV7-7|few|14|.
CASSLNRFGDEQFF
TGTGCCAGCAGCTTAAACCGTTTCGGGGATGAGCAGTTCTTC
>TRBJ2-4|TRBV28|many|14|.
CASSSTRELNIQYF
TGTGCCAGCAGTTCCACCCGGGAGTTAAACATTCAGTACTTC
>TRBJ2-5|TRBV15|.|15|.
CATSRDRPGKETQYF
TGTGCCACCAGCAGAGATCGGCCAGGGAAAGAGACCCAGTACTTC
>TRBJ1-5|TRBV21-1|.|22|.
CASSKGDYHRTEGGIWNQPQHF
TGTGCCAGCAGCAAAGGGGACTACCACCGGACAGAGGGGGGGATATGGAATCAGCCCCAGCATTTT
>TRBJ2-2|TRBV19|.|15|.
CASSIAGTNTGELFF
TGTGCCAGTAGTATAGCAGGGACGAACACCGGGGAGCTGTTTTTT
>TRBJ2-2|TRBV6-5|.|14|.
CASSYFGNTGELFF
TGTGCCAGCAGTTACTTTGGGAACACCGGGGAGCTGTTTTTT
>TRBJ2-7|TRBV5-1|.|16|TRBD2
CASSFTLAGSLYEQYF
TGCGCCAGCAGCTTTACGCTAGCGGGATCCCTATACGAGCAGTACTTC
>TRBJ1-1|TRBV28|.|12|TRBD1
CASSLGTGAAFF
TGTGCCAGCAGTTTAGGGACAGGAGCAGCTTTCTTT
>TRBJ2-1|TRBV28|.|16|TRBD2
CASSIPTSGRINEQFF
TGTGCCAGCAGCATCCCGACTAGCGGGAGGATCAATGAGCAGTTCTTC
>TRBJ2-7|TRBV7-9|.|14|TRBD1
CASSPGTAKYEQYF
TGTGCCAGCAGCCCTGGGACAGCGAAATACGAGCAGTACTTC
>TRBJ2-4|TRBV27|many|14|.
CASSSRGPGNIQYF
TGTGCCAGCAGTTCCCGAGGACCTGGGAACATTCAGTACTTC
>TRBJ1-1|TRBV2|.|15|TRBD1
CASSQGALPYTEAFF
TGTGCCAGCAGTCAGGGGGCTCTGCCGTACACTGAAGCTTTCTTT
>TRBJ2-1|TRBV7-9|.|14|.
CASSPDRIYNEQFF
TGTGCCAGCAGCCCCGACAGGATCTACAATGAGCAGTTCTTC
>TRBJ2-5|TRBV5-1|.|14|.
CASSPGSTQETQYF
TGCGCCAGCAGCCCGGGTTCGACTCAAGAGACCCAGTACTTC
>TRBJ1-1|TRBV11-2|.|15|TRBD1
CASSFFGTDPLEAFF
TGTGCCAGCAGCTTTTTCGGGACAGATCCACTTGAAGCTTTCTTT